This T cell receptor (beta chain) is from a study of T cell repertoires in cytomegalovirus infection. V lost 2 bases to trimming and J lost 2 bases, with 15 bases between them. Germline V CDR1 and CDR2: MDHEN, SYDVKM. The CDR3 has 17 residues. MiXCR was run by TCRdb on the reads, yielding one entry per CDR3 protein. Of about 400,000 distinct CDR3 sequences detected, about a sixth appear once; the ten largest clones hold approximately 8%. This clonotype occurred a few times. The receptor comes from a human donor in good health (CMV status not recorded). Some clones in this sample may be carry-over from other donors' samples. The specimen sequenced was PBMCs. This chain links TRBV28 with TRBJ1-4; D ambiguous. The CDR3 coding sequence is TGTGCCAGCAGTTTACTTCCTAACCCGGAGACTAATGAAAAACTGTTTTTT. As protein: CASSLLPNPETNEKLFF. The complete variable domain, with remaining parts taken from reference TRBV28 and TRBJ1-4, reads DVKVTQSSRYLVKRTGEKVFLECVQDMDHENMFWYRQDPGLGLRLIYFSYDVKMKEKGDIPEGYSVSREKKERFSLILESASTNQTSMYLCASSLLPNPETNEKLFFGSGTQLSVL.